Below, 2 T cell receptor beta chains from the same sample are listed, as sequenced in a study of T cell repertoires in cytomegalovirus infection. Their antigens are not known. TCRdb analysed the reads with MiXCR anew, one entry per CDR3 protein. The data contain under 150,000 distinct CDR3 sequences, under 35% of them singletons. The sample here was CD8+ T cells from cultured PBMCs, taken from culture after CMV antigen stimulation. Receptors originate from a human donor in good health (CMV status not recorded). Some clones in this sample may be carry-over from other donors' samples.

This chain joins TRBV2 and TRBJ1-4; no clear D. Trimming removed 2 bases at V and 0 bases at J, with 13 bases between. The CDR3 is 17 amino acids. CDR1 SNHLY and CDR2 FYNNEI come from the germline V gene. Written as DNA, the CDR3 is TGTGCCAGCAGTGAAAGAGGGAGACGTGCAACTAATGAAAAACTGTTTTTT. It codes for CASSERGRRATNEKLFF.

This clonotype was seen more than once but under ten times. The chain employs TRBV4-1 and TRBJ2-1; a weak D match, TRBD2 (5 bases). The V gene's germline CDR1 is MGHRA and CDR2 YSYEKL. CDR3 length: 13 residues. V was shortened by 0 bases and J by 8 bases, with 8 bases between the two germline ends. CDR3 DNA: TGCGCCAGCAGCCAAGACCCTAGCTATGAGCAGTTCTTC. This gives the protein CASSQDPSYEQFF.